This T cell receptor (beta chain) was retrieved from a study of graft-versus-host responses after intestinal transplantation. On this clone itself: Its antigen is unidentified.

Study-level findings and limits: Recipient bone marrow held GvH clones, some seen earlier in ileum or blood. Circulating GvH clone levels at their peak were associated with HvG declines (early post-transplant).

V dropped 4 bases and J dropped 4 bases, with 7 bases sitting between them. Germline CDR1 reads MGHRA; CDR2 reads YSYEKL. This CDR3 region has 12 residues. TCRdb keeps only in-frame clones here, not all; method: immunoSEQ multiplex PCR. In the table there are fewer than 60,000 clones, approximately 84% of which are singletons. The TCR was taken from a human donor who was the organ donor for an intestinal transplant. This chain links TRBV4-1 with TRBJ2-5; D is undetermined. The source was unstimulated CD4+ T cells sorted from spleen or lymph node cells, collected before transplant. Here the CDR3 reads CASSRIGETQYF. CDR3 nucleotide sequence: TGCGCCAGCAGCCGAATAGGAGAGACCCAGTACTTC.